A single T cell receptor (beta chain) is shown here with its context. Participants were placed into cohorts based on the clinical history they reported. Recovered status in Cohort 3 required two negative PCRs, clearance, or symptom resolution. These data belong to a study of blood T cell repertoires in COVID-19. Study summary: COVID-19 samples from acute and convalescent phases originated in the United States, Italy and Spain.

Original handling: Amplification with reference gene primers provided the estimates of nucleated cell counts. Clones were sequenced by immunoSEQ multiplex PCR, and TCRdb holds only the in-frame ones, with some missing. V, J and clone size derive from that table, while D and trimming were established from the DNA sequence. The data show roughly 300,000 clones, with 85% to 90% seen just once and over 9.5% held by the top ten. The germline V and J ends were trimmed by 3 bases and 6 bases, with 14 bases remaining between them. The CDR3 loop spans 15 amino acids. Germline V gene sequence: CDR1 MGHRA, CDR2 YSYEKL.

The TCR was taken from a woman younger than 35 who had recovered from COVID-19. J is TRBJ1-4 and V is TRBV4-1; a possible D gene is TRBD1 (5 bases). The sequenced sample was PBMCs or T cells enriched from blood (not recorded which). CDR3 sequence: CASSHSQGRDEKLFF. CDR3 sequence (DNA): TGCGCCAGCAGCCATTCTCAGGGAAGGGATGAAAAACTGTTTTTT.